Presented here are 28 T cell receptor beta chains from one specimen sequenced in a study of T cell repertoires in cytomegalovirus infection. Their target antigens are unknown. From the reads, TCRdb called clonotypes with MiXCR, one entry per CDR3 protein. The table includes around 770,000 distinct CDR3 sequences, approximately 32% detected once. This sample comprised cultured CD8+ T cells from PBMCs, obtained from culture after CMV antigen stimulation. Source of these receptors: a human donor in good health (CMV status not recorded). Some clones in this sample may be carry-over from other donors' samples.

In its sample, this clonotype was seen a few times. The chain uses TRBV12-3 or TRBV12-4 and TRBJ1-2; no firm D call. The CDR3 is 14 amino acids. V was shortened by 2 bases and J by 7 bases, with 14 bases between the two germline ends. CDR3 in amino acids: CASSLLISGSGYTF. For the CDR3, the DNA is TGTGCCAGCAGTTTACTCATCAGCGGTTCTGGCTACACCTTC.

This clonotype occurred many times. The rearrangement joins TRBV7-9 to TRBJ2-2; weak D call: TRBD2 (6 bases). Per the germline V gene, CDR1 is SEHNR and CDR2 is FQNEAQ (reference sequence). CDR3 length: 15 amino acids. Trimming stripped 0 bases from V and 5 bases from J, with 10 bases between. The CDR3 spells CASSLASSATGELFF. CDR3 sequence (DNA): TGTGCCAGCAGCTTAGCTTCTAGCGCGACCGGGGAGCTGTTTTTT.

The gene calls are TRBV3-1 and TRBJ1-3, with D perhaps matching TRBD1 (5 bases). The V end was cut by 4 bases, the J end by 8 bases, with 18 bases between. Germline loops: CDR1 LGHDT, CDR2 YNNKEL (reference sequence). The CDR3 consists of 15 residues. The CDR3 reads CASSRLRGEDYTIYF. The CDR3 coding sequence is TGTGCCAGCAGCCGTTTGCGGGGGGAGGATTACACCATATATTTT.

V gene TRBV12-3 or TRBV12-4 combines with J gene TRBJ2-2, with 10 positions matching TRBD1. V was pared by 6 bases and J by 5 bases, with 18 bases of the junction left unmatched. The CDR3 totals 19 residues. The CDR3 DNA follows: TGTGCCAGCAGGATTCCCCCGGGACAGGGGCCTGAAGTGACCGGGGAGCTGTTTTTT. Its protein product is CASRIPPGQGPEVTGELFF.

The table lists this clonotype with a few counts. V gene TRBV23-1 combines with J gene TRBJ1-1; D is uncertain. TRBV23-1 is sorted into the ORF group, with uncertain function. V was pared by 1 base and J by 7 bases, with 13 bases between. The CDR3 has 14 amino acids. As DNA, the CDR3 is TGCGCCAGCAGTCAATGTTTCCCCGACCTTGAAGCTTTCTTT. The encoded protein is CASSQCFPDLEAFF.

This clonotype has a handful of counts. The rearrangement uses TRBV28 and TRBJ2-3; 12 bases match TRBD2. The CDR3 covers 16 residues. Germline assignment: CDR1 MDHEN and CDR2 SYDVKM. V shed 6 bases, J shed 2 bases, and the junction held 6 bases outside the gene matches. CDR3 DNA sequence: TGTGCCAGCAGACTAGCGGGAGGAGGGTCCACAGATACGCAGTATTTT. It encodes CASRLAGGGSTDTQYF.

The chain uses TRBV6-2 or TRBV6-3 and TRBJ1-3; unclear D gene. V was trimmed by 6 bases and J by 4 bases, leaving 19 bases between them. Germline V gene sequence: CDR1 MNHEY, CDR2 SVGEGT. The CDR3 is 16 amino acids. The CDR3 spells CASSAQWSSEGNTIYF. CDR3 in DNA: TGTGCCAGCAGCGCCCAGTGGAGCTCGGAAGGAAACACCATATATTTT.

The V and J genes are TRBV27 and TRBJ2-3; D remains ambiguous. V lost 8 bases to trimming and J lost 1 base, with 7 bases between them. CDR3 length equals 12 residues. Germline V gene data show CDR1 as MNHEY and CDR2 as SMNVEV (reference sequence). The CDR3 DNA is TGTGCCAGCGTCGGCGGCACAGATACGCAGTATTTT. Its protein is CASVGGTDTQYF.

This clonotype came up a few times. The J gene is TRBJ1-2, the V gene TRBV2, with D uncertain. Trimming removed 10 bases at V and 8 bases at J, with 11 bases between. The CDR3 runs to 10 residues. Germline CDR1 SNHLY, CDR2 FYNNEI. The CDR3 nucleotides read TGTGCCATAGCAGCAGGCGGCTACACCTTC. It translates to CAIAAGGYTF.

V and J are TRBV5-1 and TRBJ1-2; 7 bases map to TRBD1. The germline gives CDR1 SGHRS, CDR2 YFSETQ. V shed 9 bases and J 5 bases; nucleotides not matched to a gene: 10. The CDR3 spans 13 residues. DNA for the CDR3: TGCGCCATTATTATGGGGACAGCTTATGGCTACACCTTC. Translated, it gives CAIIMGTAYGYTF.

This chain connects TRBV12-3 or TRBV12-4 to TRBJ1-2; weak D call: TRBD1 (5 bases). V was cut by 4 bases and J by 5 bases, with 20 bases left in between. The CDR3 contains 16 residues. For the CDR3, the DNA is TGTGCCAGCAGTTCCCTTGACCCGACAGCCAGATATGGCTACACCTTC. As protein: CASSSLDPTARYGYTF.

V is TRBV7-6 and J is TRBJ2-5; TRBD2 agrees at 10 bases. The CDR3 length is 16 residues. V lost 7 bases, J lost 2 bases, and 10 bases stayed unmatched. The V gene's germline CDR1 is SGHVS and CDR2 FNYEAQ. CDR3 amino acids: CASKAGGGGSQETQYF. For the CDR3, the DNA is TGTGCCAGCAAAGCGGGGGGGGGAGGATCTCAAGAGACCCAGTACTTC. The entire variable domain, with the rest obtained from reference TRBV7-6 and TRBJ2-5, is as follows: GAGVSQSPRYKVTKRGQDVALRCDPISGHVSLYWYRQALGQGPEFLTYFNYEAQQDKSGLPNDRFSAERPEGSISTLTIQRTEQRDSAMYRCASKAGGGGSQETQYFGPGTRLLVL.

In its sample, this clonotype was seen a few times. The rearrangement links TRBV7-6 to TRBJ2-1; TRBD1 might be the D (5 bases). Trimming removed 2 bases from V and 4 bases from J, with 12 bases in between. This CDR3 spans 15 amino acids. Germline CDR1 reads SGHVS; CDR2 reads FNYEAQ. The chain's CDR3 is CASSLRQGRYNEQFF. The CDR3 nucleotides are TGTGCCAGCAGCTTACGGCAGGGTCGTTACAATGAGCAGTTCTTC.

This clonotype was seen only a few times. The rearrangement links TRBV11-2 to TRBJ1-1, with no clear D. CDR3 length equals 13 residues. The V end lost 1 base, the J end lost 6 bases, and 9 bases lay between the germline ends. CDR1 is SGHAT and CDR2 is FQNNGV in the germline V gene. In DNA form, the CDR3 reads TGTGCCAGCAGCTTAGGGAGGCGCCCTGAAGCTTTCTTT. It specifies CASSLGRRPEAFF.

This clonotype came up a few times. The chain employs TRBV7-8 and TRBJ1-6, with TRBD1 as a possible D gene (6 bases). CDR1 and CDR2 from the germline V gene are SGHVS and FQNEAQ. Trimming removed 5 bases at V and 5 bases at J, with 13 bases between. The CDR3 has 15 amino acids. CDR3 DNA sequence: TGTGCCAGCAGCGCAGACAGGACTCATAATTCACCCCTCCACTTT. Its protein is CASSADRTHNSPLHF.

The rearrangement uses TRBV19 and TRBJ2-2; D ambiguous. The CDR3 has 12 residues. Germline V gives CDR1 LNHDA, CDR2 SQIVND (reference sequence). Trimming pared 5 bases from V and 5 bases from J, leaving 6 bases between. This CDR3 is CASSVETGELFF. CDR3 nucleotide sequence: TGTGCCAGTAGTGTGGAAACCGGGGAGCTGTTTTTT.

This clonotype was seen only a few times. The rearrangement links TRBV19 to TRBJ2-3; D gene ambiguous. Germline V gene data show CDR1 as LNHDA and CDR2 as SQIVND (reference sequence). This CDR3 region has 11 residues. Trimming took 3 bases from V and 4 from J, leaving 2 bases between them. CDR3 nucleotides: TGTGCCAGTAGTATTTCAGATACGCAGTATTTT. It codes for CASSISDTQYF.

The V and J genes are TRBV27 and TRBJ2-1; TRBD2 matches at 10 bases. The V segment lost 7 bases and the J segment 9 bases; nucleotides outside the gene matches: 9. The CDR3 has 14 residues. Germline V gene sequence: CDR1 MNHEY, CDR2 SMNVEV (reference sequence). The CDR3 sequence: CASTSGLAVGEQFF. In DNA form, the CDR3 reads TGTGCCAGCACATCAGGACTAGCGGTGGGTGAGCAGTTCTTC.

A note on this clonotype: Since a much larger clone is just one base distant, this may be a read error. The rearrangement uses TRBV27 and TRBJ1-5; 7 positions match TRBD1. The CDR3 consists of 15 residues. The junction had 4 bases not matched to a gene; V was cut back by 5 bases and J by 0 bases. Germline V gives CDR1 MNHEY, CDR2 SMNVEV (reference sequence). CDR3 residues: CASSPRDSSNQPQHF. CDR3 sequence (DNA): TGTGCCAGCAGTCCCAGGGACAGTAGCAATCAGCCCCAGCATTTT.

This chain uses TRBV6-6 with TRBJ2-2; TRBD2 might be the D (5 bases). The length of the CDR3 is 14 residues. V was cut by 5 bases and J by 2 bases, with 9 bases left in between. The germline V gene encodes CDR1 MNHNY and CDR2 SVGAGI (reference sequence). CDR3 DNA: TGTGCCAGCAGTCCTAGCCCTAACACCGGGGAGCTGTTTTTT. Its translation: CASSPSPNTGELFF.

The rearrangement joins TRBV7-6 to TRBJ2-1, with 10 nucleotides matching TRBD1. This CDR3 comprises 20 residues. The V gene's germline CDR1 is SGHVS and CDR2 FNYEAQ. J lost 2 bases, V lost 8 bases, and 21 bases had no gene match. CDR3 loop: CASFGGDRGLSRSAYNEQFF. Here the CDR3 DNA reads TGTGCCAGCTTTGGGGGGGACAGGGGTCTAAGTCGGTCAGCCTACAATGAGCAGTTCTTC. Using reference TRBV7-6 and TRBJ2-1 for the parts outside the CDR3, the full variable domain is GAGVSQSPRYKVTKRGQDVALRCDPISGHVSLYWYRQALGQGPEFLTYFNYEAQQDKSGLPNDRFSAERPEGSISTLTIQRTEQRDSAMYRCASFGGDRGLSRSAYNEQFFGPGTRLTVL.

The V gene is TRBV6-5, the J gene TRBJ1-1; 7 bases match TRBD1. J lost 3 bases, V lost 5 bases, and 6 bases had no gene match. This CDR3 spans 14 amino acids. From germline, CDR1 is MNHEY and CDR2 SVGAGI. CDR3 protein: CASSPTGTHTEAFF. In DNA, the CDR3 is TGTGCCAGCAGTCCGACAGGGACCCACACTGAAGCTTTCTTT.

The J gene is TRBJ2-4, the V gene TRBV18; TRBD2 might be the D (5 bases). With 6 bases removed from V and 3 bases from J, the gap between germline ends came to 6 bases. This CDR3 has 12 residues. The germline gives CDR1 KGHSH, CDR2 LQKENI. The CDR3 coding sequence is TGTGCCAGCTCCGAGGGCAAAAACATTCAGTACTTC. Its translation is CASSEGKNIQYF.

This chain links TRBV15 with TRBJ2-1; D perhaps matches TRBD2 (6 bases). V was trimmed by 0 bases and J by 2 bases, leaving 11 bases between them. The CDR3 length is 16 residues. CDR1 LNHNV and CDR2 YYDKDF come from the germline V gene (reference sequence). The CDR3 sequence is CATSRDQGGTYNEQFF. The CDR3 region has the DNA TGTGCCACCAGCAGAGATCAGGGAGGAACCTACAATGAGCAGTTCTTC.

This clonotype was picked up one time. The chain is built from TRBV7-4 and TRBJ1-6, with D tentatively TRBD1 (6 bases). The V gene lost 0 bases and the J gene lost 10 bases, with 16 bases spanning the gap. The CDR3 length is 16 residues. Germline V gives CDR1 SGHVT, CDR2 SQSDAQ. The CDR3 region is CASSLASPGAASPLHF. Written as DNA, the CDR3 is TGTGCCAGCAGCTTAGCGTCTCCAGGGGCGGCCTCACCCCTCCACTTT.

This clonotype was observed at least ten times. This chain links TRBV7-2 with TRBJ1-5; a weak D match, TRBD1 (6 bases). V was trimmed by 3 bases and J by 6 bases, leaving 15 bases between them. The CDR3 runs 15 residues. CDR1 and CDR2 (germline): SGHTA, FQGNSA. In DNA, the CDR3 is TGTGCCAGCAGCTTTCTGGGGGCGCAAGGTCAGCCCCAGCATTTT. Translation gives CASSFLGAQGQPQHF.

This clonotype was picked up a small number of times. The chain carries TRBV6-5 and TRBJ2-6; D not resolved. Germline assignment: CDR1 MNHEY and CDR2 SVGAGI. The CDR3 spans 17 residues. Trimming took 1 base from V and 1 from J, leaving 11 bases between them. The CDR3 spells CASSYFDLTSGANVLTF. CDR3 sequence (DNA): TGTGCCAGCAGTTACTTCGATCTTACATCTGGGGCCAACGTCCTGACTTTC.

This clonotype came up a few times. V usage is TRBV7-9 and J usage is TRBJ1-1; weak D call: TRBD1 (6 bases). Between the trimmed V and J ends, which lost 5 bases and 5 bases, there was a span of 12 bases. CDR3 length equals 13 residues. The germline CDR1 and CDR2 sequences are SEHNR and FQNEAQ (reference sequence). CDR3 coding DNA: TGTGCCAGCAGCGGTACAGGGTTGACTGAAGCTTTCTTT. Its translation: CASSGTGLTEAFF.